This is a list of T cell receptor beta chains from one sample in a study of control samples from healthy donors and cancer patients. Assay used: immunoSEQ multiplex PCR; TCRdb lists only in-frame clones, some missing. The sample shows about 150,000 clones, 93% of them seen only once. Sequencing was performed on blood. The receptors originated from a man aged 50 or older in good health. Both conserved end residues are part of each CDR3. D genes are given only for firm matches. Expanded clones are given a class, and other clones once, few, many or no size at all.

CASSLGPGMDSPLHF	TGTGCCAGCAGTTTAGGTCCAGGGATGGATTCACCCCTCCACTTT	NA	NA	TRBV28	TRBJ1-6
CASSLVIQETQYF	TGCGCCAGCAGCTTGGTGATCCAAGAGACCCAGTACTTC	NA	NA	TRBV5-1	TRBJ2-5
CASSYPGGQGNGYTF	TGTGCCAGCAGTTACCCCGGGGGACAGGGGAATGGCTACACCTTC	NA	TRBD1	TRBV6-5	TRBJ1-2
CATSRGRAEAFF	TGTGCCACCAGCAGAGGAAGGGCTGAAGCTTTCTTT	NA	NA	TRBV15	TRBJ1-1
CASRPRAGYEQYF	TGTGCCAGCAGACCCAGGGCGGGATACGAGCAGTACTTC	NA	NA	TRBV27	TRBJ2-7
CASSLVSGGSTDTQYF	TGTGCCAGCAGCTTAGTTAGTGGGGGAAGCACAGATACGCAGTATTTT	NA	NA	TRBV11-2	TRBJ2-3
CATSRDRVSYEQYF	TGTGCCACCAGCAGGGACAGGGTGTCCTACGAGCAGTACTTC	once	TRBD1	TRBV15	TRBJ2-7
CASSHGTSGYEQYF	TGCGCCAGCAGCCATGGGACTAGCGGCTACGAGCAGTACTTC	once	TRBD2	TRBV5-1	TRBJ2-7
CASSLSSSGKSTDTQYF	TGTGCCAGCAGCCTCTCCTCTAGCGGGAAAAGCACAGATACGCAGTATTTT	NA	TRBD2	TRBV7-9	TRBJ2-3
CASSPPWSQETQYF	TGTGCCAGCTCACCACCGTGGAGTCAAGAGACCCAGTACTTC	NA	NA	TRBV18	TRBJ2-5
CASSEAGTWDGYTF	TGTGCCAGCAGTGAAGCGGGGACTTGGGATGGCTACACCTTC	NA	NA	TRBV6-1	TRBJ1-2
CASSSRLSSGNTIYF	TGTGCCAGCAGCTCACGGTTATCCTCTGGAAACACCATATATTTT	NA	NA	TRBV7-2	TRBJ1-3
CASSSRTGGGTDTQYF	TGTGCCAGCTCATCAAGGACAGGGGGCGGCACAGATACGCAGTATTTT	NA	TRBD1	TRBV18	TRBJ2-3
CASRYTPPDRMNTEAFF	TGTGCCAGCAGATATACCCCCCCCGACAGGATGAACACTGAAGCTTTCTTT	NA	NA	TRBV2	TRBJ1-1
CASSQGNSNQPQHF	TGTGCCAGCAGCCAAGGGAATAGCAATCAGCCCCAGCATTTT	NA	NA	TRBV3-1/TRBV3-2	TRBJ1-5
CASMAGTGFFEQYF	TGCGCCAGCATGGCCGGGACAGGGTTTTTCGAGCAGTACTTC	NA	TRBD1	TRBV10-2	TRBJ2-7